These T cell receptor beta chains were read from a single sample in a study of blood T cell repertoires in COVID-19. Clones were read by immunoSEQ multiplex PCR, and TCRdb kept only the in-frame ones, dropping some. The profile shows tens of thousands of clones, less than 90% of them singletons. Specimen: peripheral blood. The receptor set was obtained from a woman aged 55-75 years with active COVID-19. The CDR3 runs from the conserved cysteine through the conserved F or W. A D gene is named only where the DNA matches it firmly. Clone size is stated in some rows and not others, as once, few, many or a class when expanded.

cdr3_nt	cdr3_aa	clone_size	v_call	j_call	d_call	cdr3_length
TGTGCCAGCAGTGAAAGGCGGCCCTACGAGCAGTACTTC	CASSERRPYEQYF	NA	TRBV6-1	TRBJ2-7	NA	13
TGTGCCAGCAGCTTAGCGGAAGCTAGCGAGCAGTACTTC	CASSLAEASEQYF	NA	TRBV7-2	TRBJ2-7	NA	13
TGCGCCAGCAGCTTAGAACCAGCGGGCTACTACGAGCAGTACTTC	CASSLEPAGYYEQYF	once	TRBV5-1	TRBJ2-7	NA	15
TGTGCCAGCAGACGAGGACTAGCGGGAGAGGGGGCGCAGTATTTT	CASRRGLAGEGAQYF	NA	TRBV3-1/TRBV3-2	TRBJ2-3	TRBD2	15
TGTGCCAGCAGCCCCCAGGTGGGAGGGGCCGGCTACACCTTC	CASSPQVGGAGYTF	NA	TRBV3-1/TRBV3-2	TRBJ1-2	NA	14
TGTGCCAGCAGCAGGTCCCTCGACAACAGGGTCTCTGGAAACACCATATATTTT	CASSRSLDNRVSGNTIYF	NA	TRBV9	TRBJ1-3	NA	18
TGTGCCAGCAGCTTGAGAAAGGACAGTGCCCCGCGATCTGGAAACACCATATATTTT	CASSLRKDSAPRSGNTIYF	NA	TRBV5-6	TRBJ1-3	NA	19
TGCGCCAGCAGCGAAACAGGGATCCCCTACGAGCAGTACTTC	CASSETGIPYEQYF	few	TRBV5-1	TRBJ2-7	NA	14
TGTGCCAGCAGCTACCCCCCGGGAGGGGGGAGGAAGGCCAAAAACATTCAGTACTTC	CASSYPPGGGRKAKNIQYF	NA	TRBV7-9	TRBJ2-4	TRBD2	19
TGTGCCAGCTCACCGCCTAGCGGGAGAGGGTTGGATACGCAGTATTTT	CASSPPSGRGLDTQYF	NA	TRBV18	TRBJ2-3	TRBD2	16
TGTGCCAGTAGTACTCGACAGGGGGTCAGACAGCCCCAGCATTTT	CASSTRQGVRQPQHF	NA	TRBV19	TRBJ1-5	TRBD1	15
TGCGCCAGCAGCTTGAGGGACAGGAATGAAAAACTGTTTTTT	CASSLRDRNEKLFF	NA	TRBV5-1	TRBJ1-4	TRBD1	14
TGTGCCAGAAGCTTGTGGGCCCAGGGAAACACCATATATTTT	CARSLWAQGNTIYF	few	TRBV5-3	TRBJ1-3	NA	14
TGTGCCAGCAGCTGGGGAGGACAGAACACTGAAGCTTTCTTT	CASSWGGQNTEAFF	NA	TRBV7-3	TRBJ1-1	NA	14
TGTGCCAGCAGCCTCTTGAGACACGATGAGCAGTTCTTC	CASSLLRHDEQFF	NA	TRBV7-3	TRBJ2-1	NA	13
TGTGCCAGTGCGGTAGCGGGAGAACGGGGTGAGCAGTTCTTC	CASAVAGERGEQFF	few	TRBV19	TRBJ2-1	TRBD2	14
TGTGCCAGCAGTGGGACTAGCGGGACCGACGAGCAGTACTTC	CASSGTSGTDEQYF	NA	TRBV2	TRBJ2-7	TRBD2	14
TGTGCCAGCAGCCAAGCGGGACTAGCGGAGTACCAAGAGACCCAGTACTTC	CASSQAGLAEYQETQYF	NA	TRBV4-2	TRBJ2-5	TRBD2	17
TGCGCCAGCAGCCTGGGACAAGTGAACACTGAAGCTTTCTTT	CASSLGQVNTEAFF	NA	TRBV4-1	TRBJ1-1	NA	14
TGTGCCAGCAGTGGCTGGAGGACAGGGAGGCATTCGGATCAGCCCCAGCATTTT	CASSGWRTGRHSDQPQHF	NA	TRBV6-1	TRBJ1-5	TRBD1	18
TGCGCCAGCAGCCTGGATAGTAGCAATCAGCCCCAGCATTTT	CASSLDSSNQPQHF	NA	TRBV5-1	TRBJ1-5	NA	14
TGTGCCAGCAGTCTCACGGTGAACACTGAAGCTTTCTTT	CASSLTVNTEAFF	NA	TRBV27	TRBJ1-1	NA	13
TGTGCCAGCAGCGCAGGACAGGGGACCTACGAGCAGTACTTC	CASSAGQGTYEQYF	NA	TRBV5-6	TRBJ2-7	TRBD1	14
TGTGCCAGCAGTCTCGACAGGGTTGAGACCCAGTACTTC	CASSLDRVETQYF	once	TRBV28	TRBJ2-5	TRBD1	13
TGTGCCAGCAGCGCGAGAAGGACTAGCGGAAGATTCTACAATGAGCAGTTCTTC	CASSARRTSGRFYNEQFF	NA	TRBV5-4	TRBJ2-1	TRBD2	18
TGTGCTAGTGGTTTCGGAGCCCCACGGGACAGGAATTCACCCCTCCACTTT	CASGFGAPRDRNSPLHF	NA	TRBV12-5	TRBJ1-6	TRBD1	17
TGTGCCAGCAGCCGGGGACAGGGTCAAGAGACCCAGTACTTC	CASSRGQGQETQYF	few	TRBV5-6	TRBJ2-5	TRBD1	14
TGCGCCAGCGGGCCGCGATTAGCGGGAGTAAATGAGCAGTTCTTC	CASGPRLAGVNEQFF	NA	TRBV5-1	TRBJ2-1	TRBD2	15
TGTGCCAGTAGATTTTCTCAGGGGGCTGGGGAAGCTTTCTTT	CASRFSQGAGEAFF	NA	TRBV19	TRBJ1-1	TRBD1	14
TGTGCCACCGAAACAAACAGGAACACCGGGGAGCTGTTTTTT	CATETNRNTGELFF	NA	TRBV3-1/TRBV3-2	TRBJ2-2	NA	14
TGTGCCAGCTCACCGGGACAAGTAAATTCACCCCTCCACTTT	CASSPGQVNSPLHF	NA	TRBV18	TRBJ1-6	NA	14